The sequence of this TCR beta chain was determined in a study of T-cell memory formation after mild COVID-19. About the study: TCR clustering was largely donor specific.

Study-wide points: Pre-infection memory carried some responding clones, suggesting that cross-reactive memory joined. Day 15 to 85 contracting clones showed balanced CD4/CD8; later expanders leaned CD4+. Mostly located in CM and EM were contracting CD4+ clones, with contracting CD8+ clones located in EMRA.

A few counts support this clonotype. Its target is not known. TCRdb independently ran MiXCR on the 5' RACE reads; one entry per CDR3 protein. The data hold around 320,000 distinct CDR3 sequences, with approximately 29% observed a single time. The specimen was PBMCs or a T cell subset sorted from them (not recorded which). The sequence derives from an adult woman who had mild COVID-19 (a few samples of this study predate the infection). Cell type and time point are not known.

Here the CDR3 reads CAISEPGTGASYEQYF. The CDR3 nucleotides are TGTGCCATCAGTGAACCCGGGACAGGGGCTTCCTACGAGCAGTACTTC. This rearrangement joins TRBV10-3 to TRBJ2-7; TRBD1 agrees at 10 bases. CDR3 length: 16 amino acids. Germline-derived CDR1 and CDR2 are ENHRY and SYGVKD. V shed 3 bases, J shed 1 base, and the junction held 6 bases outside the gene matches.